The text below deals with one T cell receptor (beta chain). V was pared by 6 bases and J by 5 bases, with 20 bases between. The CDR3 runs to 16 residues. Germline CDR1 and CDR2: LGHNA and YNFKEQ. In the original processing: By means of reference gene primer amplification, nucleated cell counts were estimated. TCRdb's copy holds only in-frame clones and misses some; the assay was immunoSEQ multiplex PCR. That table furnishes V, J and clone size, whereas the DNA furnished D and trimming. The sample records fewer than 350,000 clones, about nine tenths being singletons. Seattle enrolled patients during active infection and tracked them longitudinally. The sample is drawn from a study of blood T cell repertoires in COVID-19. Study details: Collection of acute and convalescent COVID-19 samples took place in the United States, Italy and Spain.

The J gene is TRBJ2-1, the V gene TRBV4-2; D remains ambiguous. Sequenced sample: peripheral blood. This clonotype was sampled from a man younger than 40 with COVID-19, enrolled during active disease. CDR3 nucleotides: TGTGCCAGCAGACGAAGCACGGTAACAGCCGACAATGAGCAGTTCTTC. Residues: CASRRSTVTADNEQFF.